The 30 T cell receptor beta chains reported below all come from one sample, sequenced in a study of long-term antiretroviral therapy in people with HIV. Researchers report immunoSEQ v3.0 was run at survey level. Profiling relied on immunoSEQ multiplex PCR, and the TCRdb table lists in-frame clones only, not all of them. Of around 27,000 clones in the sample, around 82% were seen once. The sequencing here drew on unsorted PBMCs, taken 3 years after starting antiretroviral therapy. The receptors stem from a man aged 40-49 years with HIV.

The genes are TRBV5-1 and TRBJ2-7; D is perhaps TRBD2 (5 bases). The V end was cut by 2 bases, the J end by 7 bases, with 16 bases between. The CDR3 loop spans 14 amino acids. Germline CDR1 reads SGHRS; CDR2 reads YFSETQ. CDR3 protein: CASSFVSGTTEQYF. The CDR3 region has the DNA TGCGCCAGCAGCTTCGTGAGCGGAACTACGGAGCAGTACTTC.

This clone was recorded a few times. J is TRBJ2-2 and V is TRBV6-5, with D maybe TRBD2 (6 bases). The germline CDR1 and CDR2 sequences are MNHEY and SVGAGI. The V end lost 8 bases, the J end lost 1 base, and 11 bases lay between the germline ends. The length of the CDR3 is 14 residues. The CDR3: CASGGAGNTGELFF. In DNA, the CDR3 is TGTGCCAGCGGAGGGGCGGGGAACACCGGGGAGCTGTTTTTT.

This clone has more than one count but fewer than ten. The V call is TRBV6-4, the J call TRBJ1-5; 10 bases agree with TRBD1. The CDR3 contains 15 residues. V lost 4 bases to trimming and J lost 6 bases; unmatched junction nucleotides: 6. The germline V gene encodes CDR1 MRHNA and CDR2 SNTAGT. The CDR3 DNA reads TGTGCCAGCAGTGTCCGGGGACAGGGGTTTCAGCCCCAGCATTTT. Its protein product is CASSVRGQGFQPQHF.

This clone was counted a single time. The gene calls are TRBV4-1 and TRBJ2-5; TRBD2 is a possible D gene (5 bases). In germline, CDR1 is MGHRA, CDR2 YSYEKL. This CDR3 contains 12 residues. Trimming took 5 bases from V and 5 from J, leaving 9 bases between them. In DNA form, the CDR3 reads TGCGCCAGCAGCGGAGGCGGTGAGACCCAGTACTTC. It translates to CASSGGGETQYF.

The genes are TRBV7-8 and TRBJ2-7, with 9 bases that match TRBD1. CDR1 is SGHVS and CDR2 is FQNEAQ in the germline V gene. V was clipped by 4 bases and J by 6 bases; unmatched bases: 7. The length of the CDR3 is 14 residues. This CDR3 reads CASSSPGTGFEQYF. For the CDR3, the DNA is TGTGCCAGCAGCTCACCCGGGACAGGGTTCGAGCAGTACTTC.

The V gene is TRBV11-3, the J gene TRBJ2-5; tentatively, D is TRBD1 (7 bases). This CDR3 comprises 16 residues. V was clipped by 0 bases and J by 1 base, with 12 bases between them. Germline CDR1 is SGHNT and CDR2 is YENEEA. CDR3 residues: CASSLEQGTSQETQYF. The CDR3 DNA follows: TGTGCCAGCAGCTTAGAACAGGGGACTTCCCAAGAGACCCAGTACTTC.

The J gene is TRBJ2-1, the V gene TRBV19; D possibly matches TRBD1 or TRBD2 (5 bases each). Germline CDR1 and CDR2: LNHDA and SQIVND (reference sequence). This CDR3 has 15 residues. The V end was cut by 3 bases, the J end by 4 bases, with 13 bases between. CDR3 region: CASSIGWGTYNEQFF. CDR3 coding DNA: TGTGCCAGTAGTATTGGCTGGGGGACGTACAATGAGCAGTTCTTC.

CDR3 sequence reads: CSVEGGTGSSGQFF. The CDR3 nucleotides are TGCAGCGTTGAGGGGGGGACAGGGTCTAGTGGGCAGTTCTTC. The rearrangement uses TRBV29-1 and TRBJ2-1; 9 bases are a match to TRBD1. Trimming took 3 bases from V and 12 from J; bases not matched to a gene: 12. This CDR3 has 14 residues. Germline V lookup: CDR1 SQVTM, CDR2 ANQGSEA.

The V and J genes are TRBV7-9 and TRBJ2-5, with unresolved D. This CDR3 spans 15 amino acids. Germline CDR1 reads SEHNR; CDR2 reads FQNEAQ (reference sequence). V was shortened by 4 bases and J by 1 base, with 13 bases between the two germline ends. The CDR3 DNA reads TGTGCCAGCAGCTCCGTAGGGCAGTTCCAAGAGACCCAGTACTTC. It translates to CASSSVGQFQETQYF.

This clone has only a few counts. The CDR3 sequence is CASSLGEGIDGYTF. CDR3 bases: TGTGCCAGCAGCTTGGGTGAGGGTATCGATGGCTACACCTTC. J is TRBJ1-2 and V is TRBV5-5; D is undetermined. Trimming took 0 bases from V and 6 from J, leaving 12 bases between them. The CDR3 has 14 amino acids. In germline, CDR1 is SGHKS, CDR2 YYEKEE (reference sequence). Full variable domain (remainder filled in from reference TRBV5-5 and TRBJ1-2): DAGVTQSPTHLIKTRGQQVTLRCSPISGHKSVSWYQQVLGQGPQFIFQYYEKEERGRGNFPDRFSARQFPNYSSELNVNALLLGDSALYLCASSLGEGIDGYTFGSGTRLTVV.

This chain uses TRBV11-2 with TRBJ2-5; 7 bases line up with TRBD2. CDR1 SGHAT and CDR2 FQNNGV come from the germline V gene. V shed 6 bases, J shed 1 base, and the junction held 5 bases outside the gene matches. The CDR3 is 14 amino acids. The CDR3 DNA is TGTGCCAGCAGTCGTACTAGCGTCCAAGAGACCCAGTACTTC. This encodes CASSRTSVQETQYF.

This chain connects TRBV6-1 to TRBJ2-1, with 9 bases identical to TRBD1. CDR1 and CDR2 (germline): MNHNS, SASEGT. The CDR3 contains 18 residues. V lost 4 bases and J lost 2; bases outside the gene matches: 12. CDR3 in amino acids: CASSARPGTGTPYNEQFF. For the CDR3, the DNA is TGTGCCAGCAGTGCCCGACCCGGGACAGGGACCCCCTACAATGAGCAGTTCTTC.

This chain uses TRBV7-9 with TRBJ1-6, with 7 bases aligning to TRBD1. Germline trimming cut 1 base from V and 0 bases from J; bases unmatched to any gene: 6. This CDR3 has 18 residues. Germline CDR1 reads SEHNR; CDR2 reads FQNEAQ (reference sequence). This chain's CDR3 is CASSLGRDRDSYNSPLHF. CDR3 sequence (DNA): TGTGCCAGCAGCTTAGGGAGGGACAGAGACTCCTATAATTCACCCCTCCACTTT. The full variable domain, in which reference TRBV7-9 and TRBJ1-6 provide the parts outside the CDR3, is DTGVSQNPRHKITKRGQNVTFRCDPISEHNRLYWYRQTLGQGPEFLTYFQNEAQLEKSRLLSDRFSAERPKGSFSTLEIQRTEQGDSAMYLCASSLGRDRDSYNSPLHFGNGTRLTVT.

This clone was seen a single time. The chain links TRBV6-6 to TRBJ2-7, with TRBD1 matching over 7 bases. The CDR3 is made up of 13 amino acids. V lost 6 bases, J lost 3 bases, and 5 bases stayed unmatched. The V gene's germline CDR1 is MNHNY and CDR2 SVGAGI (reference sequence). The CDR3 region is CASRPRDSYEQYF. For the CDR3, the DNA is TGTGCCAGCAGACCTCGGGACAGCTACGAGCAGTACTTC.

A single count supports this clone. The chain is built from TRBV2 and TRBJ2-1; D possibly corresponds to TRBD2 (6 bases). Germline CDR1 is SNHLY and CDR2 is FYNNEI. The V and J ends lost 3 bases and 10 bases respectively, with 19 bases between them. The CDR3 has 15 residues. CDR3 in DNA: TGTGCCAGCAGTGAGAGGAGCCGGCGGGGAGGAGAGCAGTTCTTC. Translating it yields CASSERSRRGGEQFF.

The V and J genes are TRBV10-3 and TRBJ2-7; 7 nucleotides align to TRBD1. The CDR3 length is 15 residues. From germline, CDR1 is ENHRY and CDR2 SYGVKD. The ends lost 2 bases at V and 3 bases at J; junction bases unmatched: 7. The DNA for the CDR3 is TGTGCCATCAGTGAGAGTTGGACAGGCCTCTACGAGCAGTACTTC. Its protein product is CAISESWTGLYEQYF.

The V and J genes are TRBV9 and TRBJ2-3; perhaps TRBD2 as D (5 bases). Germline-derived CDR1 and CDR2 are SGDLS and YYNGEE. The CDR3 totals 15 residues. Trimming took 3 bases from V and 3 from J, leaving 14 bases between them. The CDR3 here is CASSARIEGTDTQYF. In DNA, the CDR3 is TGTGCCAGCAGCGCAAGAATAGAGGGAACAGATACGCAGTATTTT.

This clone was recorded a few times. The chain employs TRBV5-6 and TRBJ2-7; 9 bases align to TRBD1. This CDR3 spans 14 amino acids. After removal of 2 bases from V and 4 bases from J, the junction contained 4 bases not matched to a gene. The germline gives CDR1 SGHDT, CDR2 YYEEEE. The CDR3 sequence: CASSFGQGRYEQYF. Here the CDR3 DNA reads TGTGCCAGCAGCTTCGGACAGGGGAGGTACGAGCAGTACTTC.

The gene calls are TRBV6-5 and TRBJ2-2, with 9 positions matching TRBD1. Germline CDR1 MNHEY, CDR2 SVGAGI. V shed 7 bases, J shed 6 bases, and the junction held 9 bases outside the gene matches. CDR3 length equals 15 residues. CDR3 sequence: CASTTTGGVPGELFF. In nucleotides, the CDR3 is TGTGCCAGCACCACGACAGGGGGAGTCCCCGGGGAGCTGTTTTTT.

The chain combines TRBV6-6 with TRBJ1-2; D unclear. The germline V and J ends were trimmed by 5 bases and 1 base, with 11 bases remaining between them. From germline, CDR1 is MNHNY and CDR2 SVGAGI (reference sequence). The CDR3 is 14 amino acids. The CDR3 reads CASSVGVGNYGYTF. In DNA form, the CDR3 reads TGTGCCAGCAGTGTCGGGGTCGGTAACTATGGCTACACCTTC.

This chain connects TRBV5-6 to TRBJ1-2; no clear D. The length of the CDR3 is 15 residues. Per germline, CDR1 SGHDT and CDR2 YYEEEE. The V gene lost 6 bases and the J gene lost 4 bases, with 19 bases spanning the gap. The CDR3: CASTSRFTSGYGYTF. In DNA form, the CDR3 reads TGTGCCAGCACTTCGAGATTTACCTCCGGCTATGGCTACACCTTC.

The chain links TRBV15 to TRBJ2-1; D unresolved. The CDR3 is 14 amino acids. The germline V and J ends were trimmed by 0 bases and 6 bases, with 9 bases remaining between them. The germline CDR1 and CDR2 sequences are LNHNV and YYDKDF (reference sequence). The CDR3 loop is CATSRDFSSNEQFF. As DNA, the CDR3 is TGTGCCACCAGCAGAGATTTTAGCAGCAATGAGCAGTTCTTC.

The chain recombines TRBV5-4 with TRBJ1-2, with no clear D. With 2 bases removed from V and 7 bases from J, the gap between germline ends came to 15 bases. This CDR3 region has 14 residues. Germline loops: CDR1 SGHNT, CDR2 YYREEE (reference sequence). The CDR3 loop is CASSFGRGPPGYTF. In DNA form, the CDR3 reads TGTGCCAGCAGCTTCGGTAGAGGCCCCCCTGGCTACACCTTC.

The DNA for the CDR3 is TGTGCCAGCAGTTACTCCCCGGGGGCCAAAAACATTCAGTACTTC. This translates into CASSYSPGAKNIQYF. This chain connects TRBV6-5 to TRBJ2-4; D may be TRBD2 (5 bases). The germline V gene encodes CDR1 MNHEY and CDR2 SVGAGI. The ends were cut back, 0 bases at V and 1 base at J, with 7 bases in the middle. This CDR3 is built from 15 residues.

This clone was recorded a few times. The V gene is TRBV19, the J gene TRBJ1-5; 7 bases map to TRBD1. V shed 3 bases, J shed 8 bases, and the junction held 4 bases outside the gene matches. CDR1 LNHDA and CDR2 SQIVND come from the germline V gene (reference sequence). The CDR3 has 13 amino acids. CDR3 DNA sequence: TGTGCCAGTAGTATCAGGGGGGCCGAGCCCCAGCATTTT. Encoded protein: CASSIRGAEPQHF.

In its sample, this clone was seen once. The V gene is TRBV27, the J gene TRBJ1-3, with 9 positions matching TRBD1. The V and J ends lost 3 bases and 4 bases, in that order; junction bases with no gene match: 13. This CDR3 has 18 amino acids. Germline CDR1 is MNHEY and CDR2 is SMNVEV (reference sequence). The chain's CDR3 is CASSFRTNRGHKGNTIYF. For the CDR3, the DNA is TGTGCCAGCAGTTTCAGAACTAACAGGGGGCATAAGGGAAACACCATATATTTT.

The chain combines TRBV13 with TRBJ2-7; tentative D call: TRBD2 (6 bases). V lost 4 bases, J lost 3 bases, and 13 bases lay in between. The CDR3 spans 14 residues. Per germline, CDR1 PRHDT and CDR2 FYEKMQ (reference sequence). CDR3 nucleotide sequence: TGTGCCAGCAGCTCCCGACGGGAGATCTACGAGCAGTACTTC. Translation: CASSSRREIYEQYF.

The chain couples TRBV7-7 to TRBJ2-1, with 9 bases that match TRBD2. The CDR3 sequence is 15 residues long. Germline-derived CDR1 and CDR2 are SSHAT and FNYEAQ (reference sequence). Trimming removed 5 bases from V and 3 bases from J; junction bases left unmatched: 5. The CDR3 protein is CASSRGLAGYNEQFF. CDR3 DNA: TGTGCCAGCAGCAGGGGACTAGCCGGCTACAATGAGCAGTTCTTC. The full variable domain, rest sourced from reference TRBV7-7 and TRBJ2-1, is GAGVSQSPRYKVTKRGQDVTLRCDPISSHATLYWYQQALGQGPEFLTYFNYEAQPDKSGLPSDRFSAERPEGSISTLTIQRTEQRDSAMYRCASSRGLAGYNEQFFGPGTRLTVL.

The gene calls are TRBV25-1 and TRBJ2-3; D is perhaps TRBD1 (5 bases). CDR3 length: 14 residues. V was pared by 4 bases and J by 3 bases, with 11 bases between. CDR1 and CDR2 from the germline V gene are MGHDK and SYGVNS. The CDR3 DNA is TGTGCCAGCAGTGTGGGCAGGGCGACAGATACGCAGTATTTT. Protein sequence: CASSVGRATDTQYF.

The chain has TRBV25-1 and TRBJ2-7; 10 nucleotides match TRBD1. V lost 6 bases, J lost 5 bases, and 10 bases stayed unmatched. CDR1 and CDR2 (germline): MGHDK, SYGVNS. The CDR3 loop spans 15 amino acids. This chain's CDR3 is CASRDYAGTGDEQYF. The CDR3 nucleotides read TGTGCCAGCAGAGACTACGCCGGGACAGGGGACGAGCAGTACTTC.